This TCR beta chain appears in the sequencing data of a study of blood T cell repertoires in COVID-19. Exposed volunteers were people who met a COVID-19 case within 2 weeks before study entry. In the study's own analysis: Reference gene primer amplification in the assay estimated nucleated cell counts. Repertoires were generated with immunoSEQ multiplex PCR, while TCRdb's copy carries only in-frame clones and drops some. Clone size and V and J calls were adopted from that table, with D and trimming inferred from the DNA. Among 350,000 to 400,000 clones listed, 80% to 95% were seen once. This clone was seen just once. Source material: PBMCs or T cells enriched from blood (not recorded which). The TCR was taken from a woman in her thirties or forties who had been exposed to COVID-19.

CDR3 nucleotides: TGTGCCAGCAGCGATACAGGGATACGGGGCTACACCTTC. Amino acids: CASSDTGIRGYTF. This rearrangement joins TRBV11-2 to TRBJ1-2; tentatively, D is TRBD1 (6 bases). Germline V lookup: CDR1 SGHAT, CDR2 FQNNGV. Trimming stripped 5 bases from V and 8 bases from J, with 15 bases between. The CDR3 extends over 13 amino acids. The full variable domain, completed using reference TRBV11-2 and TRBJ1-2, is EAGVAQSPRYKIIEKRQSVAFWCNPISGHATLYWYQQILGQGPKLLIQFQNNGVVDDSQLPKDRFSAERLKGVDSTLKIQPAKLEDSAVYLCASSDTGIRGYTFGSGTRLTVV.